This TCR beta chain was identified in a study of cytomegalovirus exposure and HLA in healthy donors. Study findings and constraints: Researchers had no immune exposure information except CMV serostatus available. Of the V segments, some could not be distinguished, including TRBV6-2 and TRBV6-3, and were excluded.

PCR was performed using 60 Vbeta and 13 Jbeta primers. Profiled with immunoSEQ multiplex PCR; TCRdb holds only in-frame clones, not every one. The repertoire has under 130,000 clones, roughly 80% of them found once; the top ten carry approximately 5.1%. This clone was seen only once. Its target is not known. The CDR3 is 12 amino acids. In germline, CDR1 is MNHNS, CDR2 SASEGT. After removal of 6 bases from V and 8 bases from J, the junction contained 2 bases not matched to a gene. Sequencing was carried out using PBMCs. The TCR comes from a female donor in good health and CMV-seropositive. The chain carries TRBV6-1 and TRBJ2-1; 9 nucleotides agree with TRBD1. The CDR3 region has the DNA TGTGCCAGCAGGACAGGGGGGCATGAGCAGTTCTTC. Amino acid sequence: CASRTGGHEQFF.